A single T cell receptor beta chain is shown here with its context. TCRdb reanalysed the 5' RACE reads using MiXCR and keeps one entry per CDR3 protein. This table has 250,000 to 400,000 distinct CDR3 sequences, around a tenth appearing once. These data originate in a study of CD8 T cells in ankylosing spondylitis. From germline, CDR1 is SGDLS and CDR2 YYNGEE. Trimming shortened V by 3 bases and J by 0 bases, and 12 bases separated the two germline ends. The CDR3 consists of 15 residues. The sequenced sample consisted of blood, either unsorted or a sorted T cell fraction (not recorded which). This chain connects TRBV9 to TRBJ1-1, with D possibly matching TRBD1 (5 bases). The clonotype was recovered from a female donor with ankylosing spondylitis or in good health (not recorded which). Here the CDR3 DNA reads TGTGCCAGCAGCGCAGGGCTTAGGATGAACACTGAAGCTTTCTTT. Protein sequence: CASSAGLRMNTEAFF.